This TCR beta chain was sequenced during a study of metastatic and nonmetastatic thyroid tumors (TCRdb year 2020). In terms of the full investigation: Repertoires from peripheral blood and from tumor or nodule tissue samples of malignant and benign thyroid patients were compared. Results and caveats for the whole study, not just this receptor: In both blood and tumor samples, TCR beta diversity was reported to be significantly higher in malignant tumors than in benign nodules.

Libraries came from PCR. TCRdb lists the instrument as Illumina HiSeq 4000. High-throughput sequencing was used to profile the TCR beta-chain CDR3 region of each patient. The authors' pipeline ran thus. Drawing on CDR3 differences between clinicopathological groups, the researchers built a classifier meant to tell apart patients with distant-metastatic papillary thyroid cancer. The Shannon index was used to assess repertoire diversity, and the Morisita-Horn index was used to assess tumor-blood repertoire similarity. TCRdb passed the public sequencing reads through fastp at Q25 and MiXCR, retaining productive beta sequences. These V and J calls rely on TCRdb rather than the paper's analysis. This sample is represented by tens of thousands of clones; around 16% of them were singletons. Roughly a tenth of the sample is in the top ten clones. This clone was detected ten times or more. Its antigen target is currently unknown. No much larger clonotype is one base removed from it; base qualities were not supplied.

Reading the germline V gene (reference sequence) gives CDR1 LNHDA and CDR2 SQIVND. The trim is 2 bases for V and 0 bases for J, with a gap of 8 bases between the germline ends. Reading from cysteine to phenylalanine, the CDR3 counts 15 amino acids. Here the CDR3 DNA is all that survives: 45 bases in frame from base 1. No patient had received any treatment before thyroid surgery. Using T-cell receptor beta sequencing, the study looked back at clinical samples from patients collected from about 2012 to 2018. The specimen sequenced was blood. The chain uses TRBV19 and TRBJ2-1, with TRBD2 as a weak D call on 6 bases. This TCR was sampled from a male donor with papillary thyroid cancer or a benign thyroid nodule (not recorded which). Some clones in this sample may be carry-over from other donors' samples. CDR3 region: CASSIRGSSYNEQFF. The DNA sequence reads TGTGCCAGTAGTATACGGGGGAGCTCCTACAATGAGCAGTTCTTC.